This T cell receptor (beta chain) was identified during a study of molecular identifiers for immune sequencing clone quantification. This clonotype was recorded many times. TCRdb independently ran MiXCR on the PCR reads; one entry per CDR3 protein. This sample has 490,000 or so distinct CDR3 sequences; about 21% occur once, and the top ten carry more than 0.8%. From approximately 20,000 to 1,000,000 sorted cells, naive CD8 libraries were generated with 10%, 30% or 50% RNA. Naive CD8 T cells were sorted, and the gate applied was CD8+CD4-CCR7+CD45RA+. The sample taken for sequencing was naive CD8+ T cells from blood, with Jurkat cell RNA spiked in. Documented subset: FACS-sorted CD8+CD4-CCR7+CD45RA+ naive T cells. This sequence originates from a human donor in good health. Some libraries in this study had Jurkat cell RNA spiked in.

The CDR3 spells CASSLEAGLNTEAFF. The CDR3 DNA reads as TGTGCCAGCAGCTTAGAAGCAGGGTTGAACACTGAAGCTTTCTTT. The rearrangement uses TRBV7-9 and TRBJ1-1, with D perhaps TRBD1 (5 bases). The CDR3 is made up of 15 amino acids. V lost 1 base, J lost 0 bases, and 9 bases lay in between. The germline V gene encodes CDR1 SEHNR and CDR2 FQNEAQ (reference sequence).